One and the same sample provided the 20 T cell receptor beta chains below, sequenced in a study of T-cell memory formation after mild COVID-19. Each CDR3 protein gets one entry after TCRdb re-called the 5' RACE reads with MiXCR. The table lists roughly 68,000 distinct CDR3 sequences, around 15% of them singletons, with roughly a third in the top ten. The sequencing input was PBMCs or a T cell subset sorted from them (not recorded which). The source of these receptors is an adult woman who had mild COVID-19 (a few samples of this study predate the infection). Cell type and time point are not known.

CDR3 amino acids: CASSYSIGDSGNSPLHF. CDR3 DNA sequence: TGTGCCAGCAGTTACTCGATTGGGGACAGCGGTAATTCACCCCTCCACTTT. The chain uses TRBV6-6 and TRBJ1-6, with 7 bases aligning to TRBD1. Trimming at V came to 0 bases and at J to 6 bases, leaving 8 bases not matched to a gene. The CDR3 is 17 amino acids. Per the germline V gene, CDR1 is MNHNY and CDR2 is SVGAGI (reference sequence).

This chain joins TRBV2 and TRBJ2-5, with TRBD2 matching 15 bases. The V gene's germline CDR1 is SNHLY and CDR2 FYNNEI. The J segment lost 5 bases and the V segment lost 8 bases, leaving 9 bases of the junction unmatched. The CDR3 extends over 16 amino acids. For the CDR3, the DNA is TGTGCCAGCCTCCCGGGACTAGCGGGGGGCGCCGAGACCCAGTACTTC. Amino acid sequence: CASLPGLAGGAETQYF.

This sequence joins TRBV7-9 and TRBJ2-2; the D gene is possibly TRBD1 (5 bases). The V gene's germline CDR1 is SEHNR and CDR2 FQNEAQ (reference sequence). The CDR3 length is 13 residues. V was pared by 5 bases and J by 7 bases, with 11 bases between. The CDR3 DNA reads as TGTGCCAGCAGCCCCGTTAGGGGCGGGGAGCTGTTTTTT. Amino acid sequence: CASSPVRGGELFF. The full variable domain, its missing parts supplied by reference TRBV7-9 and TRBJ2-2, is DTGVSQNPRHKITKRGQNVTFRCDPISEHNRLYWYRQTLGQGPEFLTYFQNEAQLEKSRLLSDRFSAERPKGSFSTLEIQRTEQGDSAMYLCASSPVRGGELFFGEGSRLTVL.

This clonotype was seen more than once but under ten times. The CDR3 here is CASSRGGATYEQYF. As DNA, the CDR3 is TGTGCCAGCAGCCGGGGGGGGGCAACCTACGAGCAGTACTTC. The chain uses TRBV9 and TRBJ2-7, with 8 bases lining up with TRBD2. Germline assignment: CDR1 SGDLS and CDR2 YYNGEE. The trim removed 4 bases at V and 2 bases at J, leaving 5 bases unmatched. The CDR3 has 14 amino acids.

This rearrangement joins TRBV30 to TRBJ2-3; D may be TRBD1 or TRBD2 (5 bases each). CDR1 and CDR2 from the germline V gene are GTSNPN and SVGIG (reference sequence). This CDR3 has 14 residues. Trimming took 2 bases from V and 4 from J, leaving 13 bases between them. Here the CDR3 DNA reads TGTGCCTGGAGTCGGGTTGGGGGTGCAGATACGCAGTATTTT. Its protein is CAWSRVGGADTQYF. The full variable domain, in which reference TRBV30 and TRBJ2-3 provide the parts outside the CDR3, is SQTIHQWPATLVQPVGSPLSLECTVEGTSNPNLYWYRQAAGRGLQLLFYSVGIGQISSEVPQNLSASRPQDRQFILSSKKLLLSDSGFYLCAWSRVGGADTQYFGPGTRLTVL.

This clonotype qualifies as medium-sized (0.01 to 0.1%). The CDR3 sequence: CATSEGQGETQYF. DNA for the CDR3: TGTGCCACCAGTGAGGGACAGGGAGAGACCCAGTACTTC. The chain employs TRBV24-1 and TRBJ2-5; 9 nucleotides align to TRBD1. The CDR3 extends over 13 amino acids. The V and J ends lost 4 bases and 4 bases, in that order; junction bases with no gene match: 0. Germline V gives CDR1 KGHDR, CDR2 SFDVKD.

Concerning this clonotype: The junction departs from the called germline gene at one end, perhaps through a read error. The genes are TRBV7-7 and TRBJ2-5; 7 bases line up with TRBD1. Germline CDR1 reads SSHAT; CDR2 reads FNYEAQ (reference sequence). The CDR3 totals 16 residues. Here the CDR3 DNA reads TGTGCTAGCAGCTTCGGGCCCCGACAGGGCGATTCGGCCCAGTACTTC. Protein: CASSFGPRQGDSAQYF. Filled out from reference TRBV7-7 and TRBJ2-5, the complete variable domain reads GAGVSQSPRYKVTKRGQDVTLRCDPISSHATLYWYQQALGQGPEFLTYFNYEAQPDKSGLPSDRFSAERPEGSISTLTIQRTEQRDSAMYRCASSFGPRQGDSAQYFGPGTRLLVL.

This clonotype was detected a few times. V gene TRBV12-3 or TRBV12-4 combines with J gene TRBJ2-5; 11 nucleotides line up with TRBD2. The ends lost 2 bases at V and 10 bases at J; junction bases unmatched: 9. The CDR3 runs to 15 residues. CDR3 sequence (DNA): TGTGCCAGCAGTTTACCCGCCCTAGCGGGAGGTCGCCAGTACTTC. Amino acids: CASSLPALAGGRQYF.

The chain recombines TRBV19 with TRBJ1-3; a possible D gene is TRBD1 (6 bases). The CDR3 has 14 residues. In germline, CDR1 is LNHDA, CDR2 SQIVND (reference sequence). The V gene lost 4 bases and the J gene lost 2 bases, with 9 bases spanning the gap. The CDR3 DNA reads TGTGCCAGTAGTACACAGGGAGCTGGAAACACCATATATTTT. Translated, it gives CASSTQGAGNTIYF.

The chain links TRBV9 to TRBJ1-1; D unclear. Between the trimmed V and J ends, which lost 4 bases and 5 bases, there was a span of 12 bases. CDR1 is SGDLS and CDR2 is YYNGEE in the germline V gene. The CDR3 has 13 amino acids. This chain's CDR3 is CASSTRTGTEAFF. In DNA form, the CDR3 reads TGTGCCAGCAGCACCCGGACGGGAACTGAAGCTTTCTTT.

The chain has TRBV12-5 and TRBJ1-2; D not resolved. The germline CDR1 and CDR2 sequences are LGHNT and FRNRAP. The V end was cut by 6 bases, the J end by 4 bases, with 9 bases between. The CDR3 spans 12 residues. The CDR3 nucleotides are TGTGCTAGTGGCACTTTAGGCTATGGCTACACCTTC. This sequence encodes CASGTLGYGYTF.

This clonotype was picked up a small number of times. The V call is TRBV7-9, the J call TRBJ2-3, with unresolved D. Germline assignment: CDR1 SEHNR and CDR2 FQNEAQ (reference sequence). The CDR3 totals 14 residues. Between the trimmed V and J ends, which lost 8 bases and 4 bases, there was a span of 16 bases. The CDR3 region has the DNA TGTGCCAGCTCCCCTTCTGGCGGATCAGATACGCAGTATTTT. The encoded protein is CASSPSGGSDTQYF.

In regard to this clonotype: This could be a read error, since a much larger clone is one nucleotide away. The V and J genes are TRBV29-1 and TRBJ2-2; 7 bases are a match to TRBD2. This CDR3 has 14 amino acids. The germline V gene has CDR1 SQVTM and CDR2 ANQGSEA. This CDR3 reads CSVDWDGAGGGLFF. As DNA, the CDR3 is TGCAGCGTTGATTGGGACGGTGCAGGCGGGGGGCTGTTTTTT.

The V and J genes are TRBV7-9 and TRBJ2-5; D may match TRBD1 or TRBD2 (5 bases each). The length of the CDR3 is 15 residues. Looked up from germline, CDR1 is SEHNR and CDR2 is FQNEAQ (reference sequence). Trimming shortened V by 5 bases and J by 5 bases, and 18 bases separated the two germline ends. The CDR3 DNA is TGTGCCAGCAGCCTTGGACTCTTGGACACTGAGACCCAGTACTTC. Protein product: CASSLGLLDTETQYF.

The chain links TRBV6-4 to TRBJ2-7, with TRBD1 matching over 8 bases. Germline CDR1 MRHNA, CDR2 SNTAGT. The CDR3 has 18 residues. V dropped 2 bases and J dropped 6; count of bases not matched to a gene: 18. The CDR3 coding sequence is TGTGCCAGCAGTGACAACGAGACCCCGGGACAGGATCCCGGCGAGCAGTACTTC. Its translation: CASSDNETPGQDPGEQYF.

This clonotype was observed a few times. The chain has TRBV5-1 and TRBJ2-3, with TRBD2 matching over 10 bases. V dropped 1 base and J dropped 0; count of bases not matched to a gene: 2. Germline-derived CDR1 and CDR2 are SGHRS and YFSETQ. This CDR3 has 16 amino acids. The DNA of the CDR3 is TGCGCCAGCAGCTTGTCAGCGGGAGGGAGCACAGATACGCAGTATTTT. Translated: CASSLSAGGSTDTQYF.

The V and J genes are TRBV7-9 and TRBJ2-3; 7 bases line up with TRBD1. The J segment lost 0 bases and the V segment lost 4 bases, leaving 13 bases of the junction unmatched. This CDR3 has 18 residues. The germline V gene encodes CDR1 SEHNR and CDR2 FQNEAQ (reference sequence). CDR3 coding DNA: TGTGCCAGCAGCTCTACCCCGGGACAGTCCAAAAGCACAGATACGCAGTATTTT. Amino acids: CASSSTPGQSKSTDTQYF.

In its sample, this clonotype was seen a few times. The rearrangement links TRBV24-1 to TRBJ2-7; D not resolved. Germline V gene sequence: CDR1 KGHDR, CDR2 SFDVKD. The CDR3 is 14 residues long. V was shortened by 5 bases and J by 1 base, with 11 bases between the two germline ends. CDR3 loop: CATSGTAPSYEQYF. CDR3 DNA sequence: TGTGCCACCAGTGGGACCGCCCCGTCCTACGAGCAGTACTTC.

This clonotype was observed a handful of times. The chain combines TRBV4-1 with TRBJ2-7; TRBD1 matches at 8 bases. The germline V gene has CDR1 MGHRA and CDR2 YSYEKL. With V trimmed by 0 bases and J by 0 bases, 4 bases remained unmatched. CDR3 length: 16 residues. This CDR3 is CASSQDWDRSSYEQYF. The DNA for the CDR3 is TGCGCCAGCAGCCAAGACTGGGACAGGTCCTCCTACGAGCAGTACTTC.

V usage is TRBV14 and J usage is TRBJ2-3; weak D call: TRBD2 (6 bases). Trimming removed 3 bases at V and 4 bases at J, with 14 bases between. Germline CDR1 SGHDN, CDR2 FVKESK. The CDR3 has 15 residues. The DNA of the CDR3 is TGTGCCAGCAGCCACGGGGGTGGCGGCGCAGATACGCAGTATTTT. Its translation: CASSHGGGGADTQYF. Using reference TRBV14 and TRBJ2-3 for the parts outside the CDR3, the full variable domain is EAGVTQFPSHSVIEKGQTVTLRCDPISGHDNLYWYRRVMGKEIKFLLHFVKESKQDESGMPNNRFLAERTGGTYSTLKVQPAELEDSGVYFCASSHGGGGADTQYFGPGTRLTVL.